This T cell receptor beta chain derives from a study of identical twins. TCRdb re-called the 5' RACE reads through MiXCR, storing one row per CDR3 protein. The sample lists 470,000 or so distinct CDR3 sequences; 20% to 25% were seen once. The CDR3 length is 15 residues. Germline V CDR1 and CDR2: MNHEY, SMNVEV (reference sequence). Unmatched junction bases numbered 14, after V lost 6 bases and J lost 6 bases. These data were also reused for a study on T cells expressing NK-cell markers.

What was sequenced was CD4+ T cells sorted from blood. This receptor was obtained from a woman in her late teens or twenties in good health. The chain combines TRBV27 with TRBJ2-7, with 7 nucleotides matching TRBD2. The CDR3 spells CASRDLGRAAPEQYF. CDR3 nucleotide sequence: TGTGCCAGCAGGGACTTGGGGAGGGCCGCTCCCGAGCAGTACTTC.